The source of this T cell receptor beta chain is a study of blood T cell repertoires in COVID-19. Study members were between about 18 and 95 years old and lived in around 24 US regions. Researchers sorted participants into cohorts using their self-reported clinical history. Germline V CDR1 and CDR2: SNHLY, FYNNEI. The CDR3 spans 13 residues. V lost 6 bases, J lost 5 bases, and 13 bases lay in between. Some clones are missing from TCRdb's copy, which holds only in-frame ones; the method was immunoSEQ multiplex PCR. The profile shows roughly 220,000 clones, 80% to 90% of them singletons. Sequenced input: PBMCs or T cells enriched from blood (not recorded which). This TCR came from a woman aged 45-60 years with acute COVID-19. This chain connects TRBV2 to TRBJ1-2, with D tentatively TRBD1 (6 bases). CDR3 protein: CASSQDRSYGYTF. Written as DNA, the CDR3 is TGTGCCAGCAGCCAAGACAGGTCGTATGGCTACACCTTC.